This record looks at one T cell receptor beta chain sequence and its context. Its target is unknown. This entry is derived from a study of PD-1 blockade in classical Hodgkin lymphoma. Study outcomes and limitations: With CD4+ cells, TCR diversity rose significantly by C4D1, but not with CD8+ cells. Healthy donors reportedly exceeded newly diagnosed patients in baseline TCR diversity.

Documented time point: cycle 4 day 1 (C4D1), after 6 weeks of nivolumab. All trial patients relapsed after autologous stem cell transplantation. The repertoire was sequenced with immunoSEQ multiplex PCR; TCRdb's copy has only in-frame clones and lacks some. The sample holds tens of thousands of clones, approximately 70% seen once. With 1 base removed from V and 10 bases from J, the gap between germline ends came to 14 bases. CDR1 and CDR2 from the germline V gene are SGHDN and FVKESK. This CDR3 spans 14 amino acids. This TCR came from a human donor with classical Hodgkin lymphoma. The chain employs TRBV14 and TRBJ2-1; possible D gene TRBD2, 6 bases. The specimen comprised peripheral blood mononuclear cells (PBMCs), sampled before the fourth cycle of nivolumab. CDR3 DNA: TGTGCCAGCAGCCAAGTTTACGGGGGAGGCGAGCAGTTCTTC. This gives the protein CASSQVYGGGEQFF.